Listed below are T cell receptor beta chains from one sample, sequenced in a study of blood T cell repertoires in COVID-19. Some clones are missing from TCRdb's copy, which holds only in-frame ones; the method was immunoSEQ multiplex PCR. The sample has 250,000 to 300,000 clones, about 88% seen once. Sequencing input: peripheral blood. These TCRs come from a man under 40 with active or convalescent COVID-19. The CDR3 runs from the conserved cysteine through the conserved F or W. The D gene is left open where the match is weak. Only some rows state a clone size, as once, few, many or a class for expanded clones.

V: TRBV6-1
J: TRBJ2-2
size: few
D: TRBD2
length: 20
CDR3: CASSEVGLAGGLSNTGELFF
DNA: TGTGCCAGCAGTGAAGTGGGACTAGCGGGGGGCCTTTCGAACACCGGGGAGCTGTTTTTT

V: TRBV6-5
J: TRBJ1-6
size: few
D: TRBD1
length: 13
CDR3: CASRTGHNSPLHF
DNA: TGTGCCAGCAGGACAGGGCATAATTCACCCCTCCACTTT

V: TRBV7-8
J: TRBJ2-2
size: NA
D: NA
length: 15
CDR3: CASSAGTRNTGELFF
DNA: TGTGCCAGCAGCGCCGGGACTCGGAACACCGGGGAGCTGTTTTTT

V: TRBV28
J: TRBJ2-7
size: once
D: NA
length: 14
CDR3: CASSLSFSSYEQYF
DNA: TGTGCCAGCAGTTTAAGTTTTAGCTCCTACGAGCAGTACTTC

V: TRBV2
J: TRBJ1-4
size: NA
D: NA
length: 15
CDR3: CASSESVSILRKLFF
DNA: TGTGCCAGCAGTGAATCGGTTTCGATCCTCCGAAAACTGTTTTTT

V: TRBV25-1
J: TRBJ2-2
size: NA
D: TRBD1
length: 16
CDR3: CASSGRTGFSTGELFF
DNA: TGTGCCAGCAGCGGTAGGACAGGTTTTTCCACCGGGGAGCTGTTTTTT

V: TRBV7-8
J: TRBJ1-3
size: NA
D: NA
length: 15
CDR3: CASSLQDIPGNTIYF
DNA: TGTGCCAGCAGCTTACAGGACATCCCGGGAAACACCATATATTTT

V: TRBV5-6
J: TRBJ1-2
size: NA
D: NA
length: 16
CDR3: CASSMLTGTLVGGYTF
DNA: TGTGCCAGCAGCATGCTTACCGGGACATTGGTCGGTGGCTACACCTTC

V: TRBV4-3
J: TRBJ1-5
size: NA
D: NA
length: 15
CDR3: CASSRLLGGGQPQHF
DNA: TGCGCCAGCAGCCGCCTTTTGGGGGGTGGCCAGCCCCAGCATTTT

V: TRBV11-2
J: TRBJ1-1
size: NA
D: NA
length: 13
CDR3: CASSLERGTEAFF
DNA: TGTGCCAGCAGCTTAGAACGGGGCACTGAAGCTTTCTTT

V: TRBV5-1
J: TRBJ2-1
size: NA
D: NA
length: 15
CDR3: CASSANTLRSNEQFF
DNA: TGCGCCAGCAGCGCAAATACCCTAAGATCCAATGAGCAGTTCTTC

V: TRBV7-3
J: TRBJ2-5
size: NA
D: NA
length: 13
CDR3: CASSLRTQETQYF
DNA: TGTGCCAGCAGTCTACGAACCCAAGAGACCCAGTACTTC

V: TRBV20-1
J: TRBJ1-1
size: NA
D: TRBD1
length: 11
CDR3: CSAARQGKAFF
DNA: TGCAGTGCTGCGCGACAGGGTAAAGCTTTCTTT

V: TRBV19
J: TRBJ1-6
size: NA
D: NA
length: 14
CDR3: CATEADGDNSPLHF
DNA: TGTGCCACCGAGGCAGACGGGGATAATTCACCCCTCCACTTT

V: TRBV11-2
J: TRBJ1-6
size: NA
D: TRBD1
length: 17
CDR3: CASSPWDRGSYNSPLHF
DNA: TGTGCCAGCAGCCCCTGGGACAGGGGCTCCTATAATTCACCCCTCCACTTT

V: TRBV4-1
J: TRBJ2-7
size: NA
D: NA
length: 15
CDR3: CASSQLNGHPYEQYF
DNA: TGCGCCAGCAGCCAATTAAACGGTCATCCCTACGAGCAGTACTTC

V: TRBV9
J: TRBJ2-7
size: NA
D: NA
length: 14
CDR3: CASSVDSGSYEQYF
DNA: TGTGCCAGCAGCGTAGACAGCGGATCCTACGAGCAGTACTTC

V: TRBV6-2/TRBV6-3
J: TRBJ1-2
size: NA
D: NA
length: 12
CDR3: CASSQDSSERAF
DNA: TGTGCCAGCAGCCAGGACAGTTCGGAGCGCGCCTTC

V: TRBV6-5
J: TRBJ2-7
size: once
D: TRBD1
length: 15
CDR3: CASSTSGTGVHEQYF
DNA: TGTGCCAGCAGTACCTCGGGGACAGGGGTCCACGAGCAGTACTTC

V: TRBV14
J: TRBJ2-2
size: NA
D: NA
length: 16
CDR3: CASSPLPEGATGELFF
DNA: TGTGCCAGCAGCCCACTACCGGAGGGGGCCACCGGGGAGCTGTTTTTT

V: TRBV24-1
J: TRBJ1-1
size: NA
D: TRBD1
length: 13
CDR3: CATSDVQGAQAFF
DNA: TGTGCCACCAGTGACGTCCAGGGGGCTCAAGCTTTCTTT

V: TRBV12-5
J: TRBJ2-1
size: NA
D: TRBD2
length: 15
CDR3: CASGSLAGGHNEQFF
DNA: TGTGCTAGTGGGAGTCTAGCGGGGGGCCACAATGAGCAGTTCTTC

V: TRBV6-4
J: TRBJ2-3
size: once
D: NA
length: 16
CDR3: CASSDGVSRGADTQYF
DNA: TGTGCCAGCAGTGACGGGGTGTCAAGGGGCGCAGATACGCAGTATTTT

V: TRBV5-1
J: TRBJ2-2
size: few
D: NA
length: 17
CDR3: CASSPPPQGPNTGELFF
DNA: TGCGCCAGCAGCCCGCCCCCCCAGGGGCCGAACACCGGGGAGCTGTTTTTT

V: TRBV7-9
J: TRBJ2-3
size: once
D: TRBD2
length: 17
CDR3: CASSWTSGGRSTDTQYF
DNA: TGTGCCAGCAGCTGGACTAGCGGGGGGCGTAGCACAGATACGCAGTATTTT

V: TRBV7-8
J: TRBJ2-2
size: few
D: TRBD1
length: 14
CDR3: CASRRTGGFGELFF
DNA: TGTGCCAGCAGACGGACAGGGGGCTTCGGGGAGCTGTTTTTT

V: TRBV2
J: TRBJ1-5
size: NA
D: NA
length: 15
CDR3: CASSQTFFSNQPQHF
DNA: TGTGCCAGCAGTCAGACTTTTTTTAGCAATCAGCCCCAGCATTTT

V: TRBV7-9
J: TRBJ1-1
size: NA
D: TRBD1
length: 15
CDR3: CASSLAETGGGEAFF
DNA: TGTGCCAGCAGCTTAGCCGAGACAGGGGGCGGTGAAGCTTTCTTT

V: TRBV2
J: TRBJ1-5
size: NA
D: NA
length: 16
CDR3: CASRGISGPSGQPQHF
DNA: TGTGCCAGCAGAGGGATCTCCGGGCCCTCAGGGCAGCCCCAGCATTTT

V: TRBV9
J: TRBJ1-2
size: NA
D: NA
length: 14
CDR3: CASSPQGGVYGYTF
DNA: TGTGCCAGCAGCCCACAAGGGGGAGTCTATGGCTACACCTTC

V: TRBV7-3
J: TRBJ2-3
size: NA
D: NA
length: 14
CDR3: CASSPSGPADTQYF
DNA: TGTGCCAGCAGCCCCTCTGGGCCCGCAGATACGCAGTATTTT

V: TRBV6-1
J: TRBJ1-5
size: NA
D: NA
length: 14
CDR3: CASSEVQGNQPQHF
DNA: TGTGCCAGCAGTGAAGTCCAGGGGAATCAGCCCCAGCATTTT